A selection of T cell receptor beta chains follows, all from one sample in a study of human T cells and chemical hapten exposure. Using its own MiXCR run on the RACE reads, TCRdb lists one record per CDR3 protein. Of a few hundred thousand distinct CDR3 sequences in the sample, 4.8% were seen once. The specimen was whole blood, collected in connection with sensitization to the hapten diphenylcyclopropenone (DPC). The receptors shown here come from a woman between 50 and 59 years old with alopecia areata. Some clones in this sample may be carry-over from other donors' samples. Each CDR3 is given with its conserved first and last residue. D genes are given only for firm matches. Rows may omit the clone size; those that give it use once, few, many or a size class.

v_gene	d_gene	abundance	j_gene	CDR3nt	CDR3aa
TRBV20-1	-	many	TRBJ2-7	TGCAGTGCTCCCAGAGCAGGACGCGTGGGAGAGCAGTACTTC	CSAPRAGRVGEQYF
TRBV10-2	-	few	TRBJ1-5	TGCGCCAGCAGTGAGTCAGGGGCGGGATGGCAGCCCCAGCATTTT	CASSESGAGWQPQHF
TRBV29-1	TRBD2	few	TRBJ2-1	TGCAGCGTTGAAGTTTATGTCGCGGGACTAGCGGGATATGAGCAGTTCTTC	CSVEVYVAGLAGYEQFF
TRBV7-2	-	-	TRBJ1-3	TGTGCCAGCAGGCGACAGCCGAGCTCTGGAAACACCATATATTTT	CASRRQPSSGNTIYF
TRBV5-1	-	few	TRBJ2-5	TGCGCCAGCACCCAATCGGGGGGCAAAGAGACCCAGTACTTC	CASTQSGGKETQYF
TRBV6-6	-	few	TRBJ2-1	TGTGCCAGCACCCCGGACCCGTACAATGAGCAGTTCTTC	CASTPDPYNEQFF
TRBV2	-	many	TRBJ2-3	TGTGCCAGCAGTGTCGTTAGGGCAGATACGCAGTATTTT	CASSVVRADTQYF
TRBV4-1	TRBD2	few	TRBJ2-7	TGCGCCAGCAGCCCCATCCGCCGCGGGACTAGCGGGGAGGAGCAGTACTTC	CASSPIRRGTSGEEQYF
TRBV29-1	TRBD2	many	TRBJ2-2	TGCAGCGTCACCATAGCGGGAGAGAACACCGGGGAGCTGTTTTTT	CSVTIAGENTGELFF
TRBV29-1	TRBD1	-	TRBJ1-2	TGCAGCGTTGACATGCGGGGACAGGGGATCTATGGCTACACCTTC	CSVDMRGQGIYGYTF
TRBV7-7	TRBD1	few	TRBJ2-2	TGTGCCAGCAGCTTCCTACCGACAGGGCCCGGGGAGCTGTTTTTT	CASSFLPTGPGELFF
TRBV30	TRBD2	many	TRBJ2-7	TGTGCCTGGGCTAGCGGGAGCTACGAGCAGTACTTC	CAWASGSYEQYF
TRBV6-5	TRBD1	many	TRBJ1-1	TGTGCCAGCAGCCCCGGACAGGGAGGGACTGAAGCTTTCTTT	CASSPGQGGTEAFF
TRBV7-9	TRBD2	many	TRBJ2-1	TGTGCCAGCAGCATGGCCGGGACTAGCGGGACCAATGAGCAGTTCTTC	CASSMAGTSGTNEQFF
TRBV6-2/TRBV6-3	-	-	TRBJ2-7	TGTGCCCCGGGGGACGGACAGCCCTACGAGCAGTACTTC	CAPGDGQPYEQYF
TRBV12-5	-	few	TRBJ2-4	TGTGCTAGTGGTTCTTGGACAATGTTAGCCAAAAACATTCAGTACTTC	CASGSWTMLAKNIQYF
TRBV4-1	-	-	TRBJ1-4	TGCGCCAGCAGCCAAGATCTTCTCAGGAGGAATGAAAAACTGTTTTTT	CASSQDLLRRNEKLFF
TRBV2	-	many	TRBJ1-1	TGTGCCAGCAGTGAAAGGCGCATTAACACTGAAGCTTTCTTT	CASSERRINTEAFF
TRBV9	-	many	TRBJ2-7	TGTGCCAGCAGCCAGGGATCGGGTCGTTCCTACGAGCAGTACTTC	CASSQGSGRSYEQYF
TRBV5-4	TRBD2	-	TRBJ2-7	TGTGCCAGCAGCCCGATGGGACTAGCGGAGCCCTACGAGCAGTACTTC	CASSPMGLAEPYEQYF
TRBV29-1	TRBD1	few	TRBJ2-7	TGCAGCGTTGAGACAGGGGGCGCGTACGAGCAGTACTTC	CSVETGGAYEQYF
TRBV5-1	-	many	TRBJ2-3	TGCGCCAGCAGCCTGGTACCAACAGATACGCAGTATTTT	CASSLVPTDTQYF
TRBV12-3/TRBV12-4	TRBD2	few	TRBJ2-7	TGTGCCAGCAGTTTACGGGCTAGCGGGAGTCGGGAGCAGTACTTC	CASSLRASGSREQYF
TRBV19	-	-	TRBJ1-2	TGTGCCAGTACGGGTGGGATTGGCTACACCTTC	CASTGGIGYTF
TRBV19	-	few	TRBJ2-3	TGTGCCAGTAGTATAAGACCCACAGATACGCAGTATTTT	CASSIRPTDTQYF
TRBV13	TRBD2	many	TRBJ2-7	TGTGCCAGCAGCTTAGTCCCGGGGGGCTCCTACGAGCAGTACTTC	CASSLVPGGSYEQYF
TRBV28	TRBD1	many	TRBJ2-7	TGTGCCAGCAGCACAGGGGGAGCCCGACTAATTAGGCAGTACTTC	CASSTGGARLIRQYF
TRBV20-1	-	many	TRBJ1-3	TGCAGTGCTTACCCCGGGGGCGGCACCATATATTTT	CSAYPGGGTIYF
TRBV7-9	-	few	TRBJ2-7	TGTGCCAGCAGCCACACGGAAGGGAATTCCTACGAGCAGTACTTC	CASSHTEGNSYEQYF